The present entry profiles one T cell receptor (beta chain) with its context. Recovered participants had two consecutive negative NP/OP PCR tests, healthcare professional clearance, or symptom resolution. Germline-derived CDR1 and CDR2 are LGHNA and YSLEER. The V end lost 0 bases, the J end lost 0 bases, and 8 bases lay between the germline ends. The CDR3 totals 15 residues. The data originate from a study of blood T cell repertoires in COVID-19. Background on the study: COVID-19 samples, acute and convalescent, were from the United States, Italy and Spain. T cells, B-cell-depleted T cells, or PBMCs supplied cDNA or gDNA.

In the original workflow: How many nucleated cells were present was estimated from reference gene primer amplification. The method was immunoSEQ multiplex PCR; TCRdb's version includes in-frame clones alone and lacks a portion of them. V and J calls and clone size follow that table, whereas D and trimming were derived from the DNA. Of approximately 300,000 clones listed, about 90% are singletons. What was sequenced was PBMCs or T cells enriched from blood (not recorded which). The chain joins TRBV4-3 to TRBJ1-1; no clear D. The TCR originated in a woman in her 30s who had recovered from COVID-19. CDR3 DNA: TGCGCCAGCAGCCAAGATAACAGCTTGAACACTGAAGCTTTCTTT. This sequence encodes CASSQDNSLNTEAFF.